The clone carrying this T cell receptor beta chain was seen at least ten times. Its antigen is currently unknown. The source of the sample is a study of CD8 T cells in ankylosing spondylitis. General study points: As reported, disease-linked clones showed significant enrichment in matched ankylosing spondylitis synovial fluid. One TCR beta motif, made up of roughly 8 highly homologous variants, appeared characteristic of ankylosing spondylitis blood.

This CDR3 is built from 13 residues. Germline CDR1 and CDR2: DFQATT and SNEGSKA (reference sequence). Trimming cost V 1 base and J 6 bases, with 10 bases left between them. Libraries of TCR beta came from quantitative 5'-RACE with molecular barcodes. TCRdb processed the 5' RACE reads anew with MiXCR; each CDR3 protein has one entry. This table has 330,000 or so distinct CDR3 sequences, 8% appearing once. The chain has TRBV20-1 and TRBJ2-1; TRBD1 is a possible D gene (5 bases). The specimen was blood, either unsorted or a sorted T cell fraction (not recorded which). The clonotype originates from a male donor with ankylosing spondylitis. CDR3 in DNA: TGCAGTGCTAGAGCCTCTAGGGGCAATGAGCAGTTCTTC. This codes for CSARASRGNEQFF.